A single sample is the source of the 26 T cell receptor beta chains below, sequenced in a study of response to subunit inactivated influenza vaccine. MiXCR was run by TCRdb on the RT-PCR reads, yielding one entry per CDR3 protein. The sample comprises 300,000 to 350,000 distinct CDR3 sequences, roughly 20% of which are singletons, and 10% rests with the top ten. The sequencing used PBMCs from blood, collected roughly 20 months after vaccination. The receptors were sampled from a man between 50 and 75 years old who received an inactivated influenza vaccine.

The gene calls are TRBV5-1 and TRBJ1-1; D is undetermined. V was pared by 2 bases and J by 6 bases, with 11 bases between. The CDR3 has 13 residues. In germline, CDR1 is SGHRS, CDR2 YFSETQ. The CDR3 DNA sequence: TGCGCCAGCAGCTTAGCGCCATTCGCTGAAGCTTTCTTT. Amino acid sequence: CASSLAPFAEAFF.

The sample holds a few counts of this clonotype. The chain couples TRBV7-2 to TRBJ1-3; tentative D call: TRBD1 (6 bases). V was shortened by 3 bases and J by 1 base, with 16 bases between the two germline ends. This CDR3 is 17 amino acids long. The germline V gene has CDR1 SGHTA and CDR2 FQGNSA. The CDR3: CASSLGHIRGSGNTIYF. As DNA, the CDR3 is TGTGCCAGCAGCTTGGGCCATATCAGGGGTTCTGGAAACACCATATATTTT.

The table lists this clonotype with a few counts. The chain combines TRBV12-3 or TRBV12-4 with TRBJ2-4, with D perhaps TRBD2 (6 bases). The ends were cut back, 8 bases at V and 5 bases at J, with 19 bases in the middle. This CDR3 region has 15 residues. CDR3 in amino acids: CASRRFGGDENIQYF. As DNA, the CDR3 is TGTGCCAGCCGCCGATTTGGCGGGGACGAAAACATTCAGTACTTC.

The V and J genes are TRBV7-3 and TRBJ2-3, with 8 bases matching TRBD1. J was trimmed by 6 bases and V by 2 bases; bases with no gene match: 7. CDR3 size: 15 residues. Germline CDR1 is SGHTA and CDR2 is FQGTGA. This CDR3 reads CASSLRRTGYDTQYF. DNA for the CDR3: TGTGCCAGCAGCTTACGGAGGACAGGGTACGATACGCAGTATTTT.

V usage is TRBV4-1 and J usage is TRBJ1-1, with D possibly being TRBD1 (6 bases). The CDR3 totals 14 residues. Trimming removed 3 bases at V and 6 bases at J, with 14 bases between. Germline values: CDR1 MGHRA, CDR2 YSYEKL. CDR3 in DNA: TGCGCCAGCAGCCACCCCCCAAAGGGGGCTGAAGCTTTCTTT. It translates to CASSHPPKGAEAFF.

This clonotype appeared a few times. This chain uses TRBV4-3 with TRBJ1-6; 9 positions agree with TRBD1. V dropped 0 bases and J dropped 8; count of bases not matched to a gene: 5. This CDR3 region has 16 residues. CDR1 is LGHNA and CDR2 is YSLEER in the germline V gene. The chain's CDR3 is CASSQDIRTGDSPLHF. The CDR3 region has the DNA TGCGCCAGCAGCCAAGATATTCGGACAGGGGATTCACCCCTCCACTTT.

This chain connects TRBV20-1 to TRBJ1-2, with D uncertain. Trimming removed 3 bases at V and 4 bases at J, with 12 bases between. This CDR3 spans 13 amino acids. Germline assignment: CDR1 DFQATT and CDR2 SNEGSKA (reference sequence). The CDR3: CSASPNPLYGYTF. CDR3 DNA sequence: TGCAGTGCTAGTCCCAATCCCCTCTATGGCTACACCTTC.

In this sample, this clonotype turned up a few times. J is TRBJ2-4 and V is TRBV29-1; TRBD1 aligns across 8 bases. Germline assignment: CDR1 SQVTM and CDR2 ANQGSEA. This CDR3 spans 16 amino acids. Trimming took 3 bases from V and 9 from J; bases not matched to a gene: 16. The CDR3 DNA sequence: TGCAGCGTTGATGACAGGGGTAACCGAGCCGGGGGCATTCAGTACTTC. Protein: CSVDDRGNRAGGIQYF.

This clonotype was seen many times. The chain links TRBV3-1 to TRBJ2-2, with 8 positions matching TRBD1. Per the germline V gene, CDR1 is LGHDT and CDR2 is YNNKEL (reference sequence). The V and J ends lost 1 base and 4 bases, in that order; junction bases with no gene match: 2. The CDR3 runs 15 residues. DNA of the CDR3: TGTGCCAGCAGCCAAGTGACAGGGGCCACCGGGGAGCTGTTTTTT. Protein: CASSQVTGATGELFF.

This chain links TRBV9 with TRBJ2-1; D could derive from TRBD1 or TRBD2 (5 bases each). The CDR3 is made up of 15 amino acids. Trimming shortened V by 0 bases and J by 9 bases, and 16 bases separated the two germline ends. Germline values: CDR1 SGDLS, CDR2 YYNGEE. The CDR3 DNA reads TGTGCCAGCAGCGTAGTTTCAAGCCACGGGGCTGAGCAGTTCTTC. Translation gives CASSVVSSHGAEQFF.

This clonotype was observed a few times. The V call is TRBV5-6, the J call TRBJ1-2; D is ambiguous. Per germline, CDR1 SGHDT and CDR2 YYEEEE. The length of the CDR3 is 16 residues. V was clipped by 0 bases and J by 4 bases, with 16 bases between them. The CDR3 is CASSLEGRGSAYGYTF. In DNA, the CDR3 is TGTGCCAGCAGCTTGGAAGGAAGAGGGTCCGCCTATGGCTACACCTTC.

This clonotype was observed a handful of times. CDR3 amino acids: CASSSGLAQAHEQFF. CDR3 DNA: TGTGCCAGCAGCTCCGGACTAGCGCAGGCCCATGAGCAGTTCTTC. This sequence joins TRBV13 and TRBJ2-1; 9 bases align to TRBD2. Germline assignment: CDR1 PRHDT and CDR2 FYEKMQ (reference sequence). V gave up 4 bases and J gave up 8 bases; unmatched junction bases: 9. The CDR3 totals 15 residues.

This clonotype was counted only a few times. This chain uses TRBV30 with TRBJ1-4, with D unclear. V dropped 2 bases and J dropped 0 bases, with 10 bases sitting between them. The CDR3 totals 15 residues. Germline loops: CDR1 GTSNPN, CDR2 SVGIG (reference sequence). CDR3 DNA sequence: TGTGCCTGGAGTCGAGAGGTTTCAACTAATGAAAAACTGTTTTTT. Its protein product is CAWSREVSTNEKLFF.

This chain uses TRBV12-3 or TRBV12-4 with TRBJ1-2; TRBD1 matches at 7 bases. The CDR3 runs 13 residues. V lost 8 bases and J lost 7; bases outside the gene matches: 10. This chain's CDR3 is CASVGGGGVGYTF. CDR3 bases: TGTGCCAGCGTGGGAGGAGGGGGCGTTGGCTACACCTTC.

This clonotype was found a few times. The CDR3 reads CASTDYDRAYGYTF. The CDR3 nucleotides are TGTGCCAGCACCGACTACGACAGGGCCTATGGCTACACCTTC. The rearrangement links TRBV6-2 or TRBV6-3 to TRBJ1-2; 7 bases fit TRBD1. V trimming: 7 bases; J trimming: 4 bases; junction bases outside the gene matches: 9. There are 14 residues in the CDR3. Germline V gives CDR1 MNHEY, CDR2 SVGEGT.

CDR3 coding DNA: TGTGCCATCAGTGGGCCCCAGGGCGGAGGCACTGAAGCTTTCTTT. Its translation: CAISGPQGGGTEAFF. The chain combines TRBV10-3 with TRBJ1-1, with a possible D match to TRBD1 (5 bases). Germline V gene sequence: CDR1 ENHRY, CDR2 SYGVKD. This CDR3 has 15 amino acids. Trimming took off 4 bases at V and 4 bases at J, with 16 bases between the two ends.

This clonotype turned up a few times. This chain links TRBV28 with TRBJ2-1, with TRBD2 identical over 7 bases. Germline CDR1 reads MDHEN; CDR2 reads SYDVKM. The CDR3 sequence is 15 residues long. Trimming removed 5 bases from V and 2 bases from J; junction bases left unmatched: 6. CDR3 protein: CASSGGGLAYNEQFF. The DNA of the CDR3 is TGTGCCAGCAGTGGGGGAGGACTAGCCTACAATGAGCAGTTCTTC.

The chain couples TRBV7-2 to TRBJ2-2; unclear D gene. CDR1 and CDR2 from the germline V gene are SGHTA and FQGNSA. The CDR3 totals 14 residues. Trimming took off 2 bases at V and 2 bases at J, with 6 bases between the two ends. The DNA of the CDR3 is TGTGCCAGCAGCTTATTTTCCAACACCGGGGAGCTGTTTTTT. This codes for CASSLFSNTGELFF.

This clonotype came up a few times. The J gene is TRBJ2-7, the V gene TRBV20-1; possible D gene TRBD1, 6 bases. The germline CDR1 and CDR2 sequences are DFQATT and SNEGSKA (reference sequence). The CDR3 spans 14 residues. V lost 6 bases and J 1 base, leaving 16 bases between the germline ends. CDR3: CSATNPGHSYEQYF. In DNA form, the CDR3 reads TGCAGTGCAACCAATCCGGGACATTCCTACGAGCAGTACTTC.

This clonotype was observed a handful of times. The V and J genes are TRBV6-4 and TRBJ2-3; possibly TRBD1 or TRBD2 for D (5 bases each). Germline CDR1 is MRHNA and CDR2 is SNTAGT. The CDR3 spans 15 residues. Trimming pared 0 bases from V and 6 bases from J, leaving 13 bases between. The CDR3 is CASSDSVSGRDTQYF. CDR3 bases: TGTGCCAGCAGTGACTCTGTCTCGGGGCGGGATACGCAGTATTTT.

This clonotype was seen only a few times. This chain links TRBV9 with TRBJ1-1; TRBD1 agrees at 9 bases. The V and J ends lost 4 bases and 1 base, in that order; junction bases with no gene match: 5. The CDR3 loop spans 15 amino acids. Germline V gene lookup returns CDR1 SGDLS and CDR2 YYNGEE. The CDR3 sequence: CASSTRTGENTEAFF. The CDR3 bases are TGTGCCAGCAGCACGCGGACAGGGGAGAACACTGAAGCTTTCTTT.

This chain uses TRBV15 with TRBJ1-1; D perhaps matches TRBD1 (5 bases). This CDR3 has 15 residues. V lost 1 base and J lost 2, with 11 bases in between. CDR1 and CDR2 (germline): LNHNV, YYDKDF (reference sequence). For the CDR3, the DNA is TGTGCCACCAGCAGAGTGGGGCCACGCAACACTGAAGCTTTCTTT. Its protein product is CATSRVGPRNTEAFF.

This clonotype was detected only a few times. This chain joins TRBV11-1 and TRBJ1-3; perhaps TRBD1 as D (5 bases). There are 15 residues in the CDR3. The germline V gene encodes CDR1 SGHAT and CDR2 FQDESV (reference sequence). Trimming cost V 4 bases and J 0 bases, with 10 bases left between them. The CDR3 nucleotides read TGTGCCAGCAGCTCCGGACAAACCTCTGGAAACACCATATATTTT. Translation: CASSSGQTSGNTIYF. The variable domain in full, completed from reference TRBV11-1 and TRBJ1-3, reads EAEVAQSPRYKITEKSQAVAFWCDPISGHATLYWYRQILGQGPELLVQFQDESVVDDSQLPKDRFSAERLKGVDSTLKIQPAELGDSAMYLCASSSGQTSGNTIYFGEGSWLTVV.

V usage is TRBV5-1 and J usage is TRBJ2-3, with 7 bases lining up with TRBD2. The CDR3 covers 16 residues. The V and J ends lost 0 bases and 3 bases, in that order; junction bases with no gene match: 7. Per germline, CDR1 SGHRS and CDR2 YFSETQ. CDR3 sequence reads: CASSLAAGAGTDTQYF. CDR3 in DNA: TGCGCCAGCAGCTTGGCGGCGGGAGCGGGGACAGATACGCAGTATTTT.

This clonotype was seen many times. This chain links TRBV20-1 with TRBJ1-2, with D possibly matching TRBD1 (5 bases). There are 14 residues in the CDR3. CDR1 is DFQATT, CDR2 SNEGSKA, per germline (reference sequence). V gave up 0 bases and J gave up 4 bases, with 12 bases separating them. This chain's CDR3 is CSARDIRAGYGYTF. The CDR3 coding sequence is TGCAGTGCTAGAGATATCAGGGCCGGCTATGGCTACACCTTC.

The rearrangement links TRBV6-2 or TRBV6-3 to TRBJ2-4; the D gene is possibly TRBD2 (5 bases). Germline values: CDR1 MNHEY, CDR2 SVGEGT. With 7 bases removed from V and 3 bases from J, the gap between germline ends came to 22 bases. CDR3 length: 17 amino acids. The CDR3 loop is CASTSWSGSPDKNIQYF. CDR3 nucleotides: TGTGCCAGCACCTCATGGTCGGGGTCCCCAGACAAAAACATTCAGTACTTC.